This TCR beta chain was profiled in a study of blood T cell repertoires in COVID-19. Study background: Material from acute and convalescent COVID-19 was sourced from the United States, Italy and Spain.

V was trimmed by 4 bases and J by 10 bases, leaving 11 bases between them. CDR3 length equals 13 residues. Libraries were prepared by immunoSEQ multiplex PCR; TCRdb keeps only in-frame clonotypes and omits some of them. The data show fewer than 350,000 clones, around 87% seen once. Specimen: peripheral blood. The sequence came from a woman aged 50 to 65 who had recovered from COVID-19. This chain joins TRBV12-3 or TRBV12-4 and TRBJ1-6; D remains ambiguous. DNA of the CDR3: TGTGCCAGCAGTTCTCTAGTTGCGTCACCCCTCCACTTT. Translation: CASSSLVASPLHF.